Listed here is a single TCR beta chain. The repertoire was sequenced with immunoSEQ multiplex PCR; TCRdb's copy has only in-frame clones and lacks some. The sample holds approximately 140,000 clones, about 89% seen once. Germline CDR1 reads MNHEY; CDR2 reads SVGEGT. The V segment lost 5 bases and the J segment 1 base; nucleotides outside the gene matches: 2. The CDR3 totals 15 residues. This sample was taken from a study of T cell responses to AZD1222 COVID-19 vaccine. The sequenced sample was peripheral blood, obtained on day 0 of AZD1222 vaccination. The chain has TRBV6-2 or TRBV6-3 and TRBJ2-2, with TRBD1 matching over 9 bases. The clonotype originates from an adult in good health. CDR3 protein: CASSLGQGNTGELFF. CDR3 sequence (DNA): TGTGCCAGCAGTCTGGGACAGGGGAACACCGGGGAGCTGTTTTTT.